A single sample is the source of the 31 T cell receptor beta chains below, sequenced in a study of T-cell reconstitution after alpha-beta-depleted transplantation in children. This sample's TCRbeta library carried unique molecular identifier barcodes. From the PCR reads, TCRdb called clonotypes with MiXCR, one entry per CDR3 protein. The data show about 600,000 distinct CDR3 sequences, 23% seen once. The sequencing used PBMCs, mostly from graft donor cells, collected 360 days after TCRalphabeta/CD19-depleted stem cell transplant. These receptors were collected from a boy under two years old who had a stem cell transplant for acute myeloid leukemia, so the T cells may come from the graft donor.

This clonotype was seen ten or more times. CDR3 residues: CSASVLAGGDSYNEQFF. CDR3 nucleotides: TGCAGTGCTAGTGTCCTAGCGGGGGGGGACTCATACAATGAGCAGTTCTTC. V is TRBV20-1 and J is TRBJ2-1; 12 positions match TRBD2. V lost 3 bases to trimming and J lost 4 bases; unmatched junction nucleotides: 10. Germline V gene lookup returns CDR1 DFQATT and CDR2 SNEGSKA (reference sequence). The CDR3 totals 17 residues.

This clonotype was seen only a few times. DNA for the CDR3: TGCGCCAGCAGCCAAGATCATACCGGGGGGAGCACAGATACGCAGTATTTT. Protein product: CASSQDHTGGSTDTQYF. This chain connects TRBV4-3 to TRBJ2-3; 7 positions match TRBD2. This CDR3 spans 17 amino acids. Germline-derived CDR1 and CDR2 are LGHNA and YSLEER. V gave up 0 bases and J gave up 0 bases; unmatched junction bases: 6.

There are a few counts of this clonotype. The junction departs from the called germline gene at one end, perhaps through a read error. This chain connects TRBV4-1 to TRBJ2-1, with 10 bases that match TRBD2. The CDR3 sequence is 17 residues long. CDR1 MGHRA and CDR2 YSYEKL come from the germline V gene. For the CDR3, the DNA is TGCGCCAGCAGCCAGAGTGGACTAGCGGTCTCCTATAATGAGCAGTTCTTC. Translated, it gives CASSQSGLAVSYNEQFF.

This clonotype came up many times. The rearrangement uses TRBV6-2 or TRBV6-3 and TRBJ2-5, with a possible D match to TRBD1 (6 bases). CDR3 length: 14 amino acids. Germline loops: CDR1 MNHEY, CDR2 SVGEGT. The V and J ends lost 5 bases and 5 bases respectively, with 15 bases between them. The CDR3 reads CASSPWDIWETQYF. CDR3 coding DNA: TGTGCCAGCAGTCCCTGGGACATCTGGGAGACCCAGTACTTC.

This clonotype was recorded many times. In DNA, the CDR3 is TGTGCCAGCAGTAACACTCTAGATACGCAGTATTTT. As protein: CASSNTLDTQYF. The J gene is TRBJ2-3, the V gene TRBV12-3 or TRBV12-4; D uncertain. V was trimmed by 5 bases and J by 5 bases, leaving 8 bases between them. The CDR3 is made up of 12 amino acids.

There are many counts of this clonotype. The chain recombines TRBV6-1 with TRBJ2-3, with 7 bases lining up with TRBD2. V lost 6 bases, J lost 6 bases, and 3 bases stayed unmatched. The CDR3 runs 12 residues. Germline lookup yields CDR1 MNHNS and CDR2 SASEGT. The DNA for the CDR3 is TGTGCCAGCAGACAACTAGCGGATACGCAGTATTTT. As protein: CASRQLADTQYF.

This clonotype was detected many times. The chain couples TRBV27 to TRBJ2-1; TRBD1 matches 9 bases. Germline assignment: CDR1 MNHEY and CDR2 SMNVEV (reference sequence). The J segment lost 10 bases and the V segment lost 5 bases, leaving 9 bases of the junction unmatched. The CDR3 runs to 14 residues. The CDR3 DNA reads TGTGCCAGCAGTGTCGGGACAGGGCTTACCGAGCAGTTCTTC. The encoded protein is CASSVGTGLTEQFF.

The V gene is TRBV7-2, the J gene TRBJ1-2; the D is unclear. Germline CDR1 and CDR2: SGHTA and FQGNSA. Deletions cut 3 bases from V and 2 bases from J, with 10 bases between. This CDR3 is built from 14 residues. The CDR3 region has the DNA TGTGCCAGCAGCTTCTCCCCAGAGAACTATGGCTACACCTTC. This translates into CASSFSPENYGYTF.

This chain joins TRBV18 and TRBJ2-7; possibly TRBD2 for D (7 bases). The germline V gene encodes CDR1 KGHSH and CDR2 LQKENI. The CDR3 has 13 amino acids. V lost 3 bases and J lost 7, with 13 bases in between. The CDR3 reads CASSPTGREEQYV. DNA for the CDR3: TGTGCCAGCTCACCTACAGGGAGGGAGGAGCAGTACGTC.

The rearrangement links TRBV13 to TRBJ2-7; D remains unclear. The CDR3 is 14 residues long. The germline V gene has CDR1 PRHDT and CDR2 FYEKMQ (reference sequence). CDR3 amino acids: CSSSLGRRPYEQYV. The CDR3 DNA follows: TGTTCCAGCAGCTTAGGCCGCAGGCCCTACGAGCAGTACGTC.

This clonotype was seen repeatedly, ten times or more. CDR3 in DNA: TGTGCCAGCACCTTACAGGGTTCGCGTATTGCCTCTGGAAACACCATATATTTT. This codes for CASTLQGSRIASGNTIYF. The genes are TRBV2 and TRBJ1-3; possibly TRBD1 for D (6 bases). V lost 7 bases, J lost 0 bases, and 22 bases lay in between. Per germline, CDR1 SNHLY and CDR2 FYNNEI. This CDR3 is built from 18 residues.

The rearrangement links TRBV20-1 to TRBJ2-7, with D perhaps given as TRBD1 or TRBD2 (6 bases each). The V and J ends lost 3 bases and 3 bases respectively, with 21 bases between them. The CDR3 contains 16 residues. CDR1 is DFQATT, CDR2 SNEGSKA, per germline (reference sequence). This chain's CDR3 is CSASPYPRGVNYEQYF. In nucleotides, the CDR3 is TGCAGTGCTAGTCCCTACCCGAGGGGGGTGAACTACGAGCAGTACTTC.

Comment on this clonotype: With a much larger clone just one base away, this may be a read error. V gene TRBV4-1 combines with J gene TRBJ2-2; D call uncertain. The CDR3 spans 13 residues. From germline, CDR1 is MGHRA and CDR2 YSYEKL. V lost 0 bases, J lost 4 bases, and 3 bases lay in between. CDR3 nucleotides: TGCGCCAGCAGCCAAGACCCCACCGGGGAGCTGTTTTTT. Translated, it gives CASSQDPTGELFF.

There are a few counts of this clonotype. V is TRBV29-1 and J is TRBJ2-1; D not resolved. The CDR3 contains 12 residues. CDR1 is SQVTM, CDR2 ANQGSEA, per germline. V was clipped by 7 bases and J by 1 base, with 8 bases between them. CDR3 loop: CSGVSSYNEQFF. The CDR3 DNA reads TGCAGCGGGGTAAGTTCCTACAATGAGCAGTTCTTC.

The rearrangement joins TRBV24-1 to TRBJ2-7, with 9 bases aligning to TRBD1. Germline loops: CDR1 KGHDR, CDR2 SFDVKD. The CDR3 is made up of 17 amino acids. V lost 3 bases and J lost 0; bases outside the gene matches: 8. CDR3 in DNA: TGTGCCACCAGTGATACGGGGGACAGGGAAAACTCCTACGAGCAGTACTTC. Encoded protein: CATSDTGDRENSYEQYF.

The chain couples TRBV11-2 to TRBJ2-7; TRBD2 is a possible D gene (5 bases). Germline assignment: CDR1 SGHAT and CDR2 FQNNGV. V lost 0 bases and J 3 bases, leaving 15 bases between the germline ends. This CDR3 has 16 residues. The CDR3 DNA reads TGTGCCAGCAGCTTAGAAGCCCAGAGCGGCGACTACGAGCAGTACTTC. Protein product: CASSLEAQSGDYEQYF. The full variable domain, with the rest looked up from reference TRBV11-2 and TRBJ2-7, is EAGVAQSPRYKIIEKRQSVAFWCNPISGHATLYWYQQILGQGPKLLIQFQNNGVVDDSQLPKDRFSAERLKGVDSTLKIQPAKLEDSAVYLCASSLEAQSGDYEQYFGPGTRLTVT.

A note on this clonotype: Just one base apart from a much larger clone, this may be a read error. Without the conserved terminal phenylalanine or tryptophan, this CDR3 likely stems from a read error. V usage is TRBV20-1 and J usage is TRBJ1-6; D remains unclear. The germline CDR1 and CDR2 sequences are DFQATT and SNEGSKA (reference sequence). The CDR3 totals 11 residues. Trimming left V 6 bases short and J 8 bases short, with 8 bases between. The CDR3 here is CSANRDSPLHS. The CDR3 coding sequence is TGCAGTGCCAATAGGGATTCACCCCTCCACTCT.

The V call is TRBV15, the J call TRBJ2-3; 8 positions agree with TRBD1. The junction had 5 bases not matched to a gene; V was cut back by 4 bases and J by 2 bases. The CDR3 has 15 residues. CDR1 and CDR2 from the germline V gene are LNHNV and YYDKDF (reference sequence). Written as DNA, the CDR3 is TGTGCCACCAGCACGGACAGGGCCACCACAGATACGCAGTATTTT. It is translated as CATSTDRATTDTQYF. The variable domain in full, with the rest retrieved from reference TRBV15 and TRBJ2-3, is DAMVIQNPRYQVTQFGKPVTLSCSQTLNHNVMYWYQQKSSQAPKLLFHYYDKDFNNEADTPDNFQSRRPNTSFCFLDIRSPGLGDTAMYLCATSTDRATTDTQYFGPGTRLTVL.

V gene TRBV20-1 combines with J gene TRBJ2-7; 8 bases align to TRBD1. The CDR3 is 14 amino acids. Trimming at V came to 6 bases and at J to 0 bases, leaving 7 bases not matched to a gene. Germline V gene sequence: CDR1 DFQATT, CDR2 SNEGSKA (reference sequence). CDR3 in amino acids: CSALGQGLSYEQYV. Written as DNA, the CDR3 is TGCAGTGCCCTAGGACAGGGCCTCTCCTACGAGCAGTACGTC.

This clonotype was counted between two and nine times. The rearrangement uses TRBV20-1 and TRBJ2-5, with D perhaps TRBD2 (5 bases). Germline-derived CDR1 and CDR2 are DFQATT and SNEGSKA (reference sequence). The germline V and J ends were trimmed by 7 bases and 4 bases, with 16 bases remaining between them. There are 13 residues in the CDR3. CDR3 protein: CSVRLAGRETQYF. The DNA of the CDR3 is TGCAGTGTTCGGCTAGCCGGAAGAGAGACCCAGTACTTC.

This clonotype occurred a few times. The chain has TRBV12-3 or TRBV12-4 and TRBJ1-5, with D uncertain. V lost 5 bases and J lost 3, with 20 bases in between. The CDR3 is 17 residues long. The CDR3 sequence: CASSLRARPGYNQPQHF. DNA of the CDR3: TGTGCCAGCAGTCTTAGGGCGCGGCCAGGTTACAATCAGCCCCAGCATTTT.

This clonotype has ten or more counts. This chain uses TRBV6-2 or TRBV6-3 with TRBJ2-1; 7 bases fit TRBD1. Germline V gives CDR1 MNHEY, CDR2 SVGEGT. V dropped 5 bases and J dropped 9; count of bases not matched to a gene: 4. CDR3 size: 12 residues. The CDR3 sequence is CASSRTGVEQFF. In DNA, the CDR3 is TGTGCCAGCAGTCGGACAGGCGTTGAGCAGTTCTTC.

This clonotype occurred many times. The V and J genes are TRBV7-7 and TRBJ2-1; D remains unclear. The CDR3 extends over 13 amino acids. Trimming pared 1 base from V and 5 bases from J, leaving 6 bases between. Germline V lookup: CDR1 SSHAT, CDR2 FNYEAQ (reference sequence). CDR3: CASSLGPNNEQFF. The CDR3 DNA is TGTGCCAGCAGCTTAGGGCCGAACAATGAGCAGTTCTTC.

The sample holds many counts of this clonotype. The chain links TRBV7-9 to TRBJ2-4; no firm D call. V shed 8 bases and J shed 1 base, with 12 bases lying between them. Germline values: CDR1 SEHNR, CDR2 FQNEAQ (reference sequence). The CDR3 contains 14 residues. As DNA, the CDR3 is TGTGCCAGCTCCACCTACCTGGCCAAAAACATTCAGTACTTC. This gives the protein CASSTYLAKNIQYF.

V is TRBV6-1 and J is TRBJ2-2; D is unclear. This CDR3 spans 15 amino acids. CDR1 and CDR2 (germline): MNHNS, SASEGT. The V end lost 6 bases, the J end lost 6 bases, and 17 bases lay between the germline ends. The CDR3 coding sequence is TGTGCCAGCAGCAAGCTTAAGGGTGCCCCCGGGGAGCTGTTTTTT. Amino acid sequence: CASSKLKGAPGELFF.

This clonotype was seen only a few times. The chain recombines TRBV5-1 with TRBJ1-1; D is possibly TRBD1 (6 bases). Trimming cost V 7 bases and J 5 bases, with 21 bases left between them. The CDR3 has 15 amino acids. CDR1 and CDR2 (germline): SGHRS, YFSETQ. CDR3 sequence reads: CASQEGGLKGTEAFF. The CDR3 region has the DNA TGCGCCAGCCAAGAAGGGGGGCTTAAGGGAACTGAAGCTTTCTTT.

The chain employs TRBV9 and TRBJ1-1; 10 bases agree with TRBD1. J gave up 3 bases and V 5 bases, and 7 bases lay outside the gene matches. The length of the CDR3 is 15 residues. Per the germline V gene, CDR1 is SGDLS and CDR2 is YYNGEE. The CDR3 sequence is CASRRQGAPDTEAFF. Here the CDR3 DNA reads TGTGCCAGCAGGCGACAGGGGGCGCCTGACACTGAAGCTTTCTTT.

This clonotype was seen repeatedly, ten times or more. The chain joins TRBV10-3 to TRBJ1-6; maybe TRBD1 (6 bases). This CDR3 region has 15 residues. Germline CDR1 reads ENHRY; CDR2 reads SYGVKD. Trimming took off 6 bases at V and 7 bases at J, with 16 bases between the two ends. The CDR3 sequence: CAIRQGFRENSPLHF. The DNA of the CDR3 is TGTGCCATCAGACAGGGCTTCCGGGAAAATTCACCCCTCCACTTT.

At least ten counts were recorded for this clonotype. The rearrangement joins TRBV20-1 to TRBJ2-1; 11 positions agree with TRBD2. After removal of 6 bases from V and 5 bases from J, the junction contained 6 bases not matched to a gene. CDR1 and CDR2 (germline): DFQATT, SNEGSKA (reference sequence). The CDR3 extends over 14 amino acids. CDR3 DNA: TGCAGTGCGACCCCGGGACTAGCGGACAATGAGCAGTTCTTC. Translated, it gives CSATPGLADNEQFF.

V and J are TRBV2 and TRBJ2-3, with D uncertain. The germline V and J ends were trimmed by 4 bases and 4 bases, with 12 bases remaining between them. The CDR3 loop spans 14 amino acids. Germline V gene sequence: CDR1 SNHLY, CDR2 FYNNEI. The CDR3 loop reads CASSAARSADTQYF. As DNA, the CDR3 is TGTGCCAGCAGTGCGGCTAGGTCGGCAGATACGCAGTATTTT.

The genes are TRBV4-1 and TRBJ1-4; D not resolved. This CDR3 contains 10 residues. Trimming took 0 bases from V and 10 from J, leaving 0 bases between them. Germline V lookup: CDR1 MGHRA, CDR2 YSYEKL. This chain's CDR3 is CASSQEKLFF. The CDR3 nucleotides are TGCGCCAGCAGCCAAGAAAAACTGTTTTTT.